The clone carrying this T cell receptor beta chain was seen a handful of times. Its antigen is unidentified. The sample belongs to a study of beta chain features in type 1 diabetes. Across the whole study: Investigators examined under 140 million sorted cells across all samples.

Points from the study as a whole: Compared to healthy donors, patients appeared to have naive, central memory and Treg TCRB repertoires that were more alike.

TCRB transcripts that were expressed got sequenced, as all of the isolated RNA had been reverse transcribed. Sequenced by immunoSEQ multiplex PCR; TCRdb stores in-frame clones only, minus some. The sample yields 400,000 to 450,000 clones, roughly 13% seen once. CDR1 SQVTM and CDR2 ANQGSEA come from the germline V gene. The V gene end was trimmed by 6 bases and the J gene end by 5 bases; junction bases not matched to a gene: 12. This CDR3 has 14 amino acids. This rearrangement joins TRBV29-1 to TRBJ1-1, with 7 bases identical to TRBD1. This receptor was taken from a man aged 30 to 45 in good health. The sample consisted of naive CD4+ T cells from blood. CDR3 sequence reads: CSVVRQGGTTEAFF. CDR3 bases: TGCAGCGTCGTACGACAGGGAGGCACGACTGAAGCTTTCTTT.